Below, one T cell receptor (beta chain) is given with its context. The germline V gene encodes CDR1 SNHLY and CDR2 FYNNEI. V dropped 5 bases and J dropped 4 bases, with 9 bases sitting between them. The CDR3 covers 13 residues. The data stem from a study of cytomegalovirus exposure and HLA in healthy donors. Primers for the PCR totalled 60 Vbeta and 13 Jbeta. Profiling relied on immunoSEQ multiplex PCR, and the TCRdb table lists in-frame clones only, not all of them. Of fewer than 65,000 clones listed, roughly 80% are singletons. The V and J genes are TRBV2 and TRBJ2-1, with D uncertain. Sequencing was performed on PBMCs. This receptor was identified in a woman between 40 and 50 years old in good health and CMV-seropositive. In nucleotides, the CDR3 is TGTGCCAGCAGTCCCGACACGTACAATGAGCAGTTCTTC. Protein: CASSPDTYNEQFF. Together with reference TRBV2 and TRBJ2-1, the CDR3 gives the full variable domain: EPEVTQTPSHQVTQMGQEVILRCVPISNHLYFYWYRQILGQKVEFLVSFYNNEISEKSEIFDDQFSVERPDGSNFTLKIRSTKLEDSAMYFCASSPDTYNEQFFGPGTRLTVL.